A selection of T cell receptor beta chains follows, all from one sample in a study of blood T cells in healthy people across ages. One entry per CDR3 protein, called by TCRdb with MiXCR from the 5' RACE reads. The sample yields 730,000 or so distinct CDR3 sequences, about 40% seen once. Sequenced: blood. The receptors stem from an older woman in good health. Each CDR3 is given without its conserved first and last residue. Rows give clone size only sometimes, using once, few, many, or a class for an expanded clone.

CDR3 protein: ASIQEGVREKLF; clone size: -; J gene: TRBJ1-4; V gene: TRBV2
CDR3 protein: ASSHQWGYEQY; clone size: many; J gene: TRBJ2-7; V gene: TRBV4-1
CDR3 protein: ASSPRQGMRNEQF; clone size: -; J gene: TRBJ2-1; V gene: TRBV25-1
CDR3 protein: ASRSGGADHEQY; clone size: many; J gene: TRBJ2-7; V gene: TRBV7-2
CDR3 protein: SVEVFGVADTQY; clone size: -; J gene: TRBJ2-3; V gene: TRBV29-1
CDR3 protein: ATAGWLAQSYNEQF; clone size: -; J gene: TRBJ2-1; V gene: TRBV12-3/TRBV12-4
CDR3 protein: ASTLGIGGVAKNIQY; clone size: -; J gene: TRBJ2-4; V gene: TRBV6-2/TRBV6-3
CDR3 protein: AIRSSVNEQF; clone size: many; J gene: TRBJ2-1; V gene: TRBV10-3
CDR3 protein: SGIGATPRPREQY; clone size: few; J gene: -; V gene: TRBV20-1
CDR3 protein: ASSVGTSGVSYNEQF; clone size: many; J gene: TRBJ2-1; V gene: TRBV4-2
CDR3 protein: ANGRGETQY; clone size: once; J gene: -; V gene: TRBV11-2
CDR3 protein: ASSLQPGLETQY; clone size: few; J gene: TRBJ2-5; V gene: TRBV5-1
CDR3 protein: ASGSGGGDSPLH; clone size: few; J gene: TRBJ1-6; V gene: TRBV27
CDR3 protein: ASSSSGTTVLGGGYT; clone size: -; J gene: TRBJ1-2; V gene: TRBV27
CDR3 protein: ASSYQAETYNEQF; clone size: -; J gene: TRBJ2-1; V gene: TRBV6-2/TRBV6-3
CDR3 protein: ASTSSYEQY; clone size: few; J gene: TRBJ2-7; V gene: TRBV28
CDR3 protein: ASSQELSPLH; clone size: few; J gene: TRBJ1-6; V gene: TRBV3-1
CDR3 protein: ASSFYGTGVNTEAF; clone size: -; J gene: TRBJ1-1; V gene: TRBV7-8
CDR3 protein: ASSPTSDTRNEQF; clone size: -; J gene: TRBJ2-1; V gene: TRBV7-2
CDR3 protein: ASSSGQGAVDYT; clone size: -; J gene: TRBJ1-2; V gene: TRBV27
CDR3 protein: ASSQENRGRLGETQY; clone size: few; J gene: TRBJ2-5; V gene: TRBV14
CDR3 protein: ASSQVGPINTGELF; clone size: -; J gene: TRBJ2-2; V gene: TRBV4-2
CDR3 protein: ASSSVGGDSYGYT; clone size: -; J gene: TRBJ1-2; V gene: TRBV7-8
CDR3 protein: ASSFYRVTGELF; clone size: -; J gene: TRBJ2-2; V gene: TRBV7-2
CDR3 protein: SASGDRDTEAF; clone size: -; J gene: TRBJ1-1; V gene: TRBV20-1
CDR3 protein: SVELAGYPYEQY; clone size: -; J gene: -; V gene: TRBV29-1
CDR3 protein: ARDGDSNQPQH; clone size: many; J gene: TRBJ1-5; V gene: TRBV13
CDR3 protein: ATSDPGEGQGTDTQY; clone size: few; J gene: TRBJ2-3; V gene: TRBV24-1
CDR3 protein: ASSLPAGGSDTQY; clone size: -; J gene: TRBJ2-3; V gene: TRBV12-3/TRBV12-4
CDR3 protein: ASSFWTGRSLQETQY; clone size: -; J gene: TRBJ2-5; V gene: TRBV7-8
CDR3 protein: ASLGIQNIQY; clone size: -; J gene: TRBJ2-4; V gene: TRBV28
CDR3 protein: ATSRGVNQPQH; clone size: -; J gene: TRBJ1-5; V gene: TRBV15
CDR3 protein: ASSPGPGLGEQF; clone size: -; J gene: TRBJ2-1; V gene: TRBV4-3
CDR3 protein: ASSLARLPGQLKSEQY; clone size: -; J gene: TRBJ2-7; V gene: TRBV7-8
CDR3 protein: ASSYSFRRGNQPQH; clone size: -; J gene: TRBJ1-5; V gene: TRBV6-2/TRBV6-3
CDR3 protein: ASSLGPGEAF; clone size: -; J gene: TRBJ1-1; V gene: TRBV13
CDR3 protein: ASSPSDGNEQF; clone size: -; J gene: TRBJ2-1; V gene: TRBV18
CDR3 protein: ASSPGTIPYEQY; clone size: many; J gene: TRBJ2-7; V gene: TRBV27
CDR3 protein: SARDSGTSRFSY; clone size: -; J gene: TRBJ2-3; V gene: TRBV20-1
CDR3 protein: ASSAKQGPGGYT; clone size: once; J gene: TRBJ1-2; V gene: TRBV7-2
CDR3 protein: ATESGNSPLH; clone size: many; J gene: TRBJ1-6; V gene: TRBV10-3
CDR3 protein: ASSRQGGAEQY; clone size: few; J gene: TRBJ2-7; V gene: TRBV7-9
CDR3 protein: ASSPNSGYEQY; clone size: few; J gene: TRBJ2-7; V gene: TRBV18
CDR3 protein: ASSRLVTVPGELF; clone size: few; J gene: TRBJ2-2; V gene: TRBV6-2/TRBV6-3
CDR3 protein: ASSVRPSQGKAF; clone size: -; J gene: TRBJ1-1; V gene: TRBV6-1
CDR3 protein: ASSPFSGSSYEQY; clone size: many; J gene: TRBJ2-7; V gene: TRBV4-3
CDR3 protein: ASRAITGTDEKLF; clone size: -; J gene: TRBJ1-4; V gene: TRBV5-6
CDR3 protein: ASSSWNQETQY; clone size: -; J gene: TRBJ2-5; V gene: TRBV7-9
CDR3 protein: ASGDRHEKLF; clone size: few; J gene: TRBJ1-4; V gene: TRBV3-1
CDR3 protein: ASSMGQGEETQY; clone size: few; J gene: TRBJ2-5; V gene: TRBV5-1
CDR3 protein: ASSLFLAGSQETQY; clone size: -; J gene: TRBJ2-5; V gene: TRBV7-6
CDR3 protein: ASTRPDRNYGYT; clone size: many; J gene: TRBJ1-2; V gene: TRBV13
CDR3 protein: AWSSGVETQY; clone size: -; J gene: TRBJ2-5; V gene: TRBV30
CDR3 protein: SARGWTGASNTEAF; clone size: -; J gene: TRBJ1-1; V gene: TRBV20-1